This TCR beta chain was sequenced in a study of blood T cell repertoires in COVID-19. Overall study context: From T cells, B-cell-depleted T cells, or PBMCs came the material, which was cDNA or gDNA.

Using immunoSEQ multiplex PCR, the repertoire was profiled, and TCRdb retains in-frame clones only, with some absent. Among about 220,000 clones listed, 75% to 90% were seen once. Recruitment covered about two dozen US areas and drew participants whose ages spanned roughly 18 to 95 years. Membership in each cohort depended on participant-reported clinical history. Trimming removed 3 bases from V and 3 bases from J, with 8 bases in between. The CDR3 is 13 amino acids. The receptor's source is a middle-aged woman with acute COVID-19. The rearrangement uses TRBV12-3 or TRBV12-4 and TRBJ1-2; the D gene is possibly TRBD1 (6 bases). Input material: PBMCs or T cells enriched from blood (not recorded which). This CDR3 is CASSFNRDYGYTF. In DNA, the CDR3 is TGTGCCAGCAGTTTTAACAGGGACTATGGCTACACCTTC.